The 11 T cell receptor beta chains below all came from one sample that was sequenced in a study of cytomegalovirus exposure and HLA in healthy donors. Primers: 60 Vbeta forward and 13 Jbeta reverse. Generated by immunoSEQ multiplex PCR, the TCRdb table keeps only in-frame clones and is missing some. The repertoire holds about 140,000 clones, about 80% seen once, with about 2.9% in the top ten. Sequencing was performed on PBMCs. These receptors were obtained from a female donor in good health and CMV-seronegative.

The CDR3 nucleotides read TGTGCCAGCAGTCTTGGACTAGGAGGGACCGGGGAGCTGTTTTTT. Translation: CASSLGLGGTGELFF. The chain links TRBV27 to TRBJ2-2; TRBD2 aligns across 7 bases. Losses at the gene ends were 5 bases for V and 5 bases for J; bases not matched to a gene: 8. This CDR3 is built from 15 residues. The germline CDR1 and CDR2 sequences are MNHEY and SMNVEV (reference sequence).

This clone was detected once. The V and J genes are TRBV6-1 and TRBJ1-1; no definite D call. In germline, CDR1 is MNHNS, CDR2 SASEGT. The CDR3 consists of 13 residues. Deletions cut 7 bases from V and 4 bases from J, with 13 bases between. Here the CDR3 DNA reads TGTGCCAGCACCGAAGAGTTTTTCACTGAAGCTTTCTTT. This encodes CASTEEFFTEAFF.

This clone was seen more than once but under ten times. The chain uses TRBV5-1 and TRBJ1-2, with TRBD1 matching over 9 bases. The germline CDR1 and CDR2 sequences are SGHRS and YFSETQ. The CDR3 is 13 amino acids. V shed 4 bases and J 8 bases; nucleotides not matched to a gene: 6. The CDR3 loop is CASSPLQGAGYTF. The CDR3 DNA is TGCGCCAGCAGCCCCCTACAGGGGGCCGGCTACACCTTC.

CDR3 sequence (DNA): TGCGCCAGCAGCCAACTCGGACTAGCGGGGGGGTTTTCCGGGGAGCTGTTTTTT. Translated: CASSQLGLAGGFSGELFF. V usage is TRBV4-3 and J usage is TRBJ2-2; TRBD2 matches 15 bases. Trimming at V came to 2 bases and at J to 6 bases, leaving 7 bases not matched to a gene. This CDR3 region has 18 residues. The germline CDR1 and CDR2 sequences are LGHNA and YSLEER.

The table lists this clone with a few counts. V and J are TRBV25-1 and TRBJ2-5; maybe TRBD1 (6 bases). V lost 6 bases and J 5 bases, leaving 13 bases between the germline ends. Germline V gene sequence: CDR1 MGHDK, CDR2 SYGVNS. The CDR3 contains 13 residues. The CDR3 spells CASSVQGLETQYF. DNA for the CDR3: TGTGCCAGCAGCGTTCAGGGGTTGGAGACCCAGTACTTC.

The DNA for the CDR3 is TGCGCCAGCAGCCATCATGGGAGGAACACCGGGGAGCTGTTTTTT. Encoded protein: CASSHHGRNTGELFF. This chain connects TRBV10-1 to TRBJ2-2, with D perhaps TRBD2 (5 bases). CDR3 size: 15 residues. The V end lost 6 bases, the J end lost 1 base, and 12 bases lay between the germline ends. Germline CDR1 reads WNHNN; CDR2 reads SYGVQD (reference sequence).

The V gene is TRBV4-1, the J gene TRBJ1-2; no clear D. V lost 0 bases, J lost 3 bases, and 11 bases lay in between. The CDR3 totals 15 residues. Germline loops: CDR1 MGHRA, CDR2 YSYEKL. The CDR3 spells CASSQDVSAHYGYTF. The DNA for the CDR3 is TGCGCCAGCAGCCAAGATGTGTCTGCGCACTATGGCTACACCTTC.

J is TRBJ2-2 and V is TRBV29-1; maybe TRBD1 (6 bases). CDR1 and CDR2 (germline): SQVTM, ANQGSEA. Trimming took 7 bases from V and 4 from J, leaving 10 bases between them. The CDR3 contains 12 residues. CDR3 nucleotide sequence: TGCAGCGCCGGGACAAGCACCGGGGAGCTGTTTTTT. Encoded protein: CSAGTSTGELFF.

CDR3 residues: CASSLHRGQAENYGYTF. As DNA, the CDR3 is TGTGCCAGCAGCCTCCATAGAGGGCAGGCCGAGAACTATGGCTACACCTTC. The rearrangement uses TRBV4-2 and TRBJ1-2, with D unclear. The CDR3 is 17 residues long. Germline-derived CDR1 and CDR2 are LGHNA and YNFKEQ. V was shortened by 4 bases and J by 2 bases, with 20 bases between the two germline ends.

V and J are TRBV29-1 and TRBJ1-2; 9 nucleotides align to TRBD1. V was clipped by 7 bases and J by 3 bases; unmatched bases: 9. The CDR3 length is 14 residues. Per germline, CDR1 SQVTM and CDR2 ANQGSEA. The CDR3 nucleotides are TGCAGCGGAAGCTTACAGGGGGCAGACTATGGCTACACCTTC. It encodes CSGSLQGADYGYTF.

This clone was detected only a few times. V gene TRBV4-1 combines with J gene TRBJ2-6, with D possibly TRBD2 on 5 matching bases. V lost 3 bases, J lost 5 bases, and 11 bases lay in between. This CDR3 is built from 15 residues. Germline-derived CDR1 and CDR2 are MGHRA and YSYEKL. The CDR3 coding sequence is TGCGCCAGCAGCCAGGGAGAGGGATGGGCCAACGTCCTGACTTTC. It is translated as CASSQGEGWANVLTF.